This is a list of T cell receptor beta chains from one sample in a study of T cell clones after liver transplantation. Sequencing was performed with immunoSEQ multiplex PCR; in TCRdb, only in-frame clones are kept and a portion is missing. The sample has over 45,000 clones; 55% to 75% are singletons. The source was CD4+ T cells from blood, collected about 56 months after liver transplant. These receptors were obtained from a human patient who received a liver transplant. A share of the T cells may be of graft donor origin. CDR3s leave out the opening cysteine and the closing phenylalanine or tryptophan. Each record gives: J gene, V gene, CDR3 protein.

>TRBJ1-2|TRBV11-2
ASSLLGGGIYYGYT
>TRBJ1-6|TRBV9
ASSAQGSPGNSPLH
>TRBJ2-1|TRBV11-2
ASSPNLEQDEQF
>TRBJ2-7|TRBV28
ASNPLVGATYEQY
>TRBJ2-3|TRBV7-2
ASRGRQGSTDTQY
>TRBJ2-2|TRBV11-3
ASREEAGELF
>TRBJ2-5|TRBV5-4
ASSFGQSQETQY
>TRBJ1-6|TRBV30
AWKGGNSPLH
>TRBJ2-5|TRBV6-5
ASSQLRQETQY
>TRBJ1-6|TRBV7-9
ASSLIQGATGNSPLH
>TRBJ1-1|TRBV6-5
ASSYSNNRMSEAF
>TRBJ2-7|TRBV7-2
ASSLRNGGQY
>TRBJ1-2|TRBV28
ASSFPQGGYT
>TRBJ2-7|TRBV5-1
ASSRASGGTYEQY
>TRBJ1-2|TRBV28
ASSAFTLHYGYT
>TRBJ2-7|TRBV19
ASSIVDSYEQY
>TRBJ2-7|TRBV5-4
ASSQGQGQHEQY
>TRBJ2-7|TRBV18
ASSQQGGYEQY
>TRBJ1-5|TRBV18
ASTGRNNQPQH
>TRBJ1-6|TRBV6-1
ASSDSWGLNSPLH
>TRBJ1-2|TRBV6-5
ASSAGRAGDYGYT
>TRBJ1-6|TRBV7-8
ASSPRTGGSYNSPLH
>TRBJ2-3|TRBV18
ASSPRDTQY
>TRBJ2-6|TRBV7-8
ASRYRGSGANVLT
>TRBJ2-3|TRBV11-3
ASSSGTSVSTDTQY
>TRBJ1-1|TRBV9
ASSSRNDRGGTEAF